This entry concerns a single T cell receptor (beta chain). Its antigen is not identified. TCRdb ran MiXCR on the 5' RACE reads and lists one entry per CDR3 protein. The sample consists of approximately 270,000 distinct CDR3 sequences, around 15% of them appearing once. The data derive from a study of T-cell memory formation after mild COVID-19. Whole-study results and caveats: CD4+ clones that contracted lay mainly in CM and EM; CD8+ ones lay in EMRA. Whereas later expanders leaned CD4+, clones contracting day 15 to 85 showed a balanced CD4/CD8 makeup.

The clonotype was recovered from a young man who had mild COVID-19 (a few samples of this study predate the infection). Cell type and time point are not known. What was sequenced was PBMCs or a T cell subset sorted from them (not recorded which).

The CDR3 protein is CASSSLAGSKDEQFF. The DNA for the CDR3 is TGTGCCAGCAGCTCCCTAGCGGGATCTAAGGATGAGCAGTTCTTC. The V and J genes are TRBV7-9 and TRBJ2-1; 9 bases agree with TRBD2. V shed 4 bases, J shed 8 bases, and the junction held 9 bases outside the gene matches. There are 15 residues in the CDR3. The germline V gene encodes CDR1 SEHNR and CDR2 FQNEAQ (reference sequence).